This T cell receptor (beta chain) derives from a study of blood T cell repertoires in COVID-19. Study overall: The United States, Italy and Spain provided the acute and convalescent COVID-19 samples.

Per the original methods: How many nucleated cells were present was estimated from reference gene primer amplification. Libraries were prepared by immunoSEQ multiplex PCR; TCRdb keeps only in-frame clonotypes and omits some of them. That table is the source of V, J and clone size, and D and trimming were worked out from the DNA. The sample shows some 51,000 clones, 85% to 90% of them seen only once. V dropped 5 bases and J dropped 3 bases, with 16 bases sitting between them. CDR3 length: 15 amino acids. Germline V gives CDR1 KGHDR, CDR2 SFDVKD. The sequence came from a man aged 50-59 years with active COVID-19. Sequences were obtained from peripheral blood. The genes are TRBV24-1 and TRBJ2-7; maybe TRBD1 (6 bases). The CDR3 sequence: CATSVRTATGYEQYF. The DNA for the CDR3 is TGTGCCACCAGTGTCAGGACAGCCACTGGCTACGAGCAGTACTTC.